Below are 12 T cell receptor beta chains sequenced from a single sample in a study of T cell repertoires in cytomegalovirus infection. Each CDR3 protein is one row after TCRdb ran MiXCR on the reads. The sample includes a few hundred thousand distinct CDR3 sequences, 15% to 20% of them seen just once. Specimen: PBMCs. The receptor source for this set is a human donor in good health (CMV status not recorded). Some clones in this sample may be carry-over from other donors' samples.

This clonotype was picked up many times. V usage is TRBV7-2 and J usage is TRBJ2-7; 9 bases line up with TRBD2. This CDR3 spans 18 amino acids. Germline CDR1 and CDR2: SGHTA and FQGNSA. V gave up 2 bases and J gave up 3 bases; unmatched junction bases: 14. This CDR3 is CASSLIPGSGSYRYEQYF. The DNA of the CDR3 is TGTGCCAGCAGCTTAATCCCAGGTAGCGGGAGTTATCGCTACGAGCAGTACTTC.

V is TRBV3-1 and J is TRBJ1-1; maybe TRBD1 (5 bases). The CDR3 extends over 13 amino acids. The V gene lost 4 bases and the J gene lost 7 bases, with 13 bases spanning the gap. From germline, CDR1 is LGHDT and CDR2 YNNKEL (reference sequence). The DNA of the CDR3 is TGTGCCAGCAGCCCAAGTATCGACAGTGAAGCTTTCTTT. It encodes CASSPSIDSEAFF.

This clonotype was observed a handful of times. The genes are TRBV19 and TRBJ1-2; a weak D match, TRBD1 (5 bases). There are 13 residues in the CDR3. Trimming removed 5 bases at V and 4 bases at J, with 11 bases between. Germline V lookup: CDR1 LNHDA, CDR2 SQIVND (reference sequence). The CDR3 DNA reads TGTGCCAGTAGTCGAGCAGGGAGCTATGGCTACACCTTC. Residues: CASSRAGSYGYTF.

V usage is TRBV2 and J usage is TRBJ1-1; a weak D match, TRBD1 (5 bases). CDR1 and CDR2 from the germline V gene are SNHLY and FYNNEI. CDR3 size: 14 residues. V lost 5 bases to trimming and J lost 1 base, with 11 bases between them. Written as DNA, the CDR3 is TGTGCCAGCAGTTGGGACGGAAGGAACACTGAAGCTTTCTTT. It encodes CASSWDGRNTEAFF.

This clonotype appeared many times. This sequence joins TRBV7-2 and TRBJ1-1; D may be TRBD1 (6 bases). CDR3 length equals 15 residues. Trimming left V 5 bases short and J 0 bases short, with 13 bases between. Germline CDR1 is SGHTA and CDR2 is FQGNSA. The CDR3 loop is CASSHAGGMNTEAFF. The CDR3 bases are TGTGCCAGCAGCCACGCGGGGGGCATGAACACTGAAGCTTTCTTT.

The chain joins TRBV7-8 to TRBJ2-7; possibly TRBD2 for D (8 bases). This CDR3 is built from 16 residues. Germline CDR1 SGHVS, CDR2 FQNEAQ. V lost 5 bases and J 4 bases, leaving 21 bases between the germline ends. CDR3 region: CASSPRGVAGRYEQYF. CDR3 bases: TGTGCCAGCAGCCCCAGGGGGGTAGCGGGGAGGTACGAGCAGTACTTC.

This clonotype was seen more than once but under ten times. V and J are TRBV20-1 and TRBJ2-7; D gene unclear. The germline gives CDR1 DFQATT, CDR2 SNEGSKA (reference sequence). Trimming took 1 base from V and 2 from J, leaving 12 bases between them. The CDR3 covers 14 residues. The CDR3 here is CSARVRSRPYEQYF. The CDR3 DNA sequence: TGCAGTGCTAGAGTCAGGTCCCGCCCCTACGAGCAGTACTTC.

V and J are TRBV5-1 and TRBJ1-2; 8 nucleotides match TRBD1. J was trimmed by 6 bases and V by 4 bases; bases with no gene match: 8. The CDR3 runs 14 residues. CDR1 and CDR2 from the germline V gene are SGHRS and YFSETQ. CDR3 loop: CASSPGTGLDGYTF. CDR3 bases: TGCGCCAGCAGCCCAGGGACAGGCCTTGATGGCTACACCTTC.

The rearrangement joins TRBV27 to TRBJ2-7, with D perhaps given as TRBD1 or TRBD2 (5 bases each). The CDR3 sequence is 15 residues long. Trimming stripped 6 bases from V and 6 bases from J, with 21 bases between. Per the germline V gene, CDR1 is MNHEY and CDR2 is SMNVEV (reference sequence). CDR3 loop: CASRPRPGRPPEQYF. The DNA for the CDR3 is TGTGCCAGCAGGCCACGCCCGGGACGACCCCCCGAGCAGTACTTC.

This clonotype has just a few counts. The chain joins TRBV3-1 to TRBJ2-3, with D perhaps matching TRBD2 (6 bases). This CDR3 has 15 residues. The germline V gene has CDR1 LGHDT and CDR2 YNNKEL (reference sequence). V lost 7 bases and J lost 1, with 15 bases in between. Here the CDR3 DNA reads TGTGCCAGCACCCGCGGGGCGGGCGGCACAGATACGCAGTATTTT. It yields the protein CASTRGAGGTDTQYF.

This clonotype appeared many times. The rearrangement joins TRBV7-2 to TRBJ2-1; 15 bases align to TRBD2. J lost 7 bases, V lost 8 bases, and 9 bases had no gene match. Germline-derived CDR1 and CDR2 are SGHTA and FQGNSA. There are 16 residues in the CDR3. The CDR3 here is CASGWTSGRAENEQFF. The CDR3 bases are TGTGCCAGCGGCTGGACTAGCGGGAGGGCGGAGAATGAGCAGTTCTTC.

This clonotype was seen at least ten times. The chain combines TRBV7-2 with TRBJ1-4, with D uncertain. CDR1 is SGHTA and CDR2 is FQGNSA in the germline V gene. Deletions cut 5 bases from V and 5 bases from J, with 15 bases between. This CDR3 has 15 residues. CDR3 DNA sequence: TGTGCCAGCAGCCCTAACGAACTACGGAATGAAAAACTGTTTTTT. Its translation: CASSPNELRNEKLFF.